The 15 T cell receptor beta chains below come from one sample, sequenced in a study of blood T cell repertoires in COVID-19. The repertoire was sequenced with immunoSEQ multiplex PCR; TCRdb's copy has only in-frame clones and lacks some. The sample lists about 190,000 clones, around 87% occurring once. The sequenced material came from PBMCs or T cells enriched from blood (not recorded which). The receptors derive from a woman aged 40 to 55 in a cohort exposed to, infected with or recovered from COVID-19 (not recorded which).

This chain uses TRBV19 with TRBJ1-2, with D hard to call. CDR3 size: 16 residues. Trimming removed 3 bases from V and 4 bases from J, with 18 bases in between. Germline V lookup: CDR1 LNHDA, CDR2 SQIVND (reference sequence). CDR3 protein: CASSISGRSLPYGYTF. CDR3 coding DNA: TGTGCCAGTAGTATCAGCGGCAGAAGCCTACCCTATGGCTACACCTTC. The full variable domain, with the rest looked up from reference TRBV19 and TRBJ1-2, is DGGITQSPKYLFRKEGQNVTLSCEQNLNHDAMYWYRQDPGQGLRLIYYSQIVNDFQKGDIAEGYSVSREKKESFPLTVTSAQKNPTAFYLCASSISGRSLPYGYTFGSGTRLTVV.

J is TRBJ1-1 and V is TRBV27, with D possibly being TRBD1 (5 bases). V lost 5 bases to trimming and J lost 4 bases, with 20 bases between them. The CDR3 spans 16 residues. Looked up from germline, CDR1 is MNHEY and CDR2 is SMNVEV (reference sequence). The CDR3 sequence is CASSPQMWGVRTEAFF. The CDR3, as DNA: TGTGCCAGCAGTCCCCAAATGTGGGGGGTACGCACTGAAGCTTTCTTT.

This chain uses TRBV7-9 with TRBJ1-1; 8 bases fit TRBD1. Germline V gene lookup returns CDR1 SEHNR and CDR2 FQNEAQ (reference sequence). The CDR3 sequence is 15 residues long. V shed 5 bases, J shed 1 base, and the junction held 6 bases outside the gene matches. CDR3 coding DNA: TGTGCCAGCAGCCCCCCCGGACAGGGGAACACTGAAGCTTTCTTT. Encoded protein: CASSPPGQGNTEAFF.

The gene calls are TRBV19 and TRBJ1-3; D gene uncertain. V lost 7 bases, J lost 0 bases, and 7 bases lay in between. There are 13 residues in the CDR3. Germline-derived CDR1 and CDR2 are LNHDA and SQIVND (reference sequence). CDR3 nucleotides: TGTGCCAGTACCGTTCTCTCTGGAAACACCATATATTTT. Translating gives CASTVLSGNTIYF. The full variable domain, its missing parts supplied by reference TRBV19 and TRBJ1-3, is DGGITQSPKYLFRKEGQNVTLSCEQNLNHDAMYWYRQDPGQGLRLIYYSQIVNDFQKGDIAEGYSVSREKKESFPLTVTSAQKNPTAFYLCASTVLSGNTIYFGEGSWLTVV.

The chain carries TRBV19 and TRBJ2-3, with TRBD2 identical over 8 bases. The germline V gene has CDR1 LNHDA and CDR2 SQIVND (reference sequence). J was trimmed by 2 bases and V by 4 bases; bases with no gene match: 5. The CDR3 extends over 15 amino acids. CDR3 in DNA: TGTGCCAGTAGTAACAGCGGGGGCCTCACAGATACGCAGTATTTT. Its translation is CASSNSGGLTDTQYF.

CDR3 sequence reads: CASSYRLAGEDTQYF. CDR3 bases: TGTGCCAGCAGCTACCGACTAGCGGGGGAGGATACGCAGTATTTT. The J gene is TRBJ2-3, the V gene TRBV5-6; 12 positions agree with TRBD2. Unmatched junction bases numbered 5, after V lost 3 bases and J lost 6 bases. The germline V gene has CDR1 SGHDT and CDR2 YYEEEE. The length of the CDR3 is 15 residues.

The rearrangement joins TRBV6-5 to TRBJ1-2; D is unresolved. CDR1 and CDR2 from the germline V gene are MNHEY and SVGAGI. V dropped 2 bases and J dropped 4 bases, with 11 bases sitting between them. This CDR3 spans 14 amino acids. The CDR3 DNA reads TGTGCCAGCAGTTACGGGGAACGGGGCTATGGCTACACCTTC. Its translation: CASSYGERGYGYTF.

The chain has TRBV4-1 and TRBJ1-5; no clear D. V was cut by 1 base and J by 6 bases, with 13 bases left in between. The germline V gene encodes CDR1 MGHRA and CDR2 YSYEKL. The CDR3 has 15 residues. CDR3 nucleotide sequence: TGCGCCAGCAGCCAAGGAAGCGAGGCCCGTCAGCCCCAGCATTTT. Translating gives CASSQGSEARQPQHF.

J is TRBJ1-2 and V is TRBV27; TRBD1 matches 7 bases. The CDR3 has 14 residues. Germline CDR1 and CDR2: MNHEY and SMNVEV (reference sequence). V was clipped by 6 bases and J by 3 bases; unmatched bases: 7. The DNA of the CDR3 is TGTGCCAGCAGGCGGACAACAGGGGACTATGGCTACACCTTC. It is translated as CASRRTTGDYGYTF.

The chain has TRBV27 and TRBJ2-1; no clear D gene. V was trimmed by 3 bases and J by 6 bases, leaving 9 bases between them. Germline V gives CDR1 MNHEY, CDR2 SMNVEV (reference sequence). The CDR3 is made up of 13 amino acids. The DNA for the CDR3 is TGTGCCAGCAGTTTGGGTCTAGGCAATGAGCAGTTCTTC. Its translation is CASSLGLGNEQFF.

The chain employs TRBV7-2 and TRBJ1-5, with D unresolved. The CDR3 extends over 14 amino acids. Germline CDR1 SGHTA, CDR2 FQGNSA. With 5 bases removed from V and 0 bases from J, the gap between germline ends came to 8 bases. The CDR3 DNA reads as TGTGCCAGCAGCCAAATCTATAGCAATCAGCCCCAGCATTTT. Encoded protein: CASSQIYSNQPQHF.

This rearrangement joins TRBV10-3 to TRBJ2-2; 8 nucleotides match TRBD1. Germline lookup yields CDR1 ENHRY and CDR2 SYGVKD. With 6 bases clipped from V and 0 bases from J, the junction kept 9 bases outside the gene matches. This CDR3 has 17 residues. CDR3 DNA sequence: TGTGCCATCAGGGGCTCCACAGGGGGGTCGAACACCGGGGAGCTGTTTTTT. It translates to CAIRGSTGGSNTGELFF.

The chain uses TRBV29-1 and TRBJ2-1, with 7 bases that match TRBD2. Trimming removed 6 bases from V and 6 bases from J; junction bases left unmatched: 8. CDR1 is SQVTM, CDR2 ANQGSEA, per germline. This CDR3 has 13 residues. In DNA form, the CDR3 reads TGCAGCGTCTCTAGCGGAGGGCTCAATGAGCAGTTCTTC. The encoded protein is CSVSSGGLNEQFF.

This clone was observed a handful of times. The chain couples TRBV19 to TRBJ1-1; D perhaps matches TRBD1 (5 bases). With 7 bases removed from V and 7 bases from J, the gap between germline ends came to 22 bases. This CDR3 contains 15 residues. In germline, CDR1 is LNHDA, CDR2 SQIVND (reference sequence). CDR3 loop: CASTLRGLPKDEAFF. For the CDR3, the DNA is TGTGCCAGTACCCTGAGGGGACTCCCGAAAGATGAAGCTTTCTTT.

The genes are TRBV6-5 and TRBJ1-1; TRBD1 matches 7 bases. Germline-derived CDR1 and CDR2 are MNHEY and SVGAGI. The V and J ends lost 6 bases and 4 bases, in that order; junction bases with no gene match: 8. The CDR3 covers 14 residues. The CDR3 DNA reads TGTGCCAGCAGGGAGGGGGCTTGGCGCACTGAAGCTTTCTTT. Residues: CASREGAWRTEAFF.